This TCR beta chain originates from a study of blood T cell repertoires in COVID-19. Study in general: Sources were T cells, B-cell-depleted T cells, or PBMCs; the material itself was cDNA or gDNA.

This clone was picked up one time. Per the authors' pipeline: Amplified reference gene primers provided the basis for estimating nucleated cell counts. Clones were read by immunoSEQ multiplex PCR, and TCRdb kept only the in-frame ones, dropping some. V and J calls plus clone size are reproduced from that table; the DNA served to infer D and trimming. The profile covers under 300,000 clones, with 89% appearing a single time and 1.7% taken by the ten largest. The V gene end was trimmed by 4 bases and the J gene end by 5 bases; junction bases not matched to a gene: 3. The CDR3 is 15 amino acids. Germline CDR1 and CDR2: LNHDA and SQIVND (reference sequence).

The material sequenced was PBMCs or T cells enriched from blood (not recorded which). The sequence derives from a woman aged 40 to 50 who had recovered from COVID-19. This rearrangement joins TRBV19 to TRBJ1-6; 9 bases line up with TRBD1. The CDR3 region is CASSTQGADNSPLHF. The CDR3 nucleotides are TGTGCCAGTAGTACACAGGGGGCGGATAATTCACCCCTCCACTTT.